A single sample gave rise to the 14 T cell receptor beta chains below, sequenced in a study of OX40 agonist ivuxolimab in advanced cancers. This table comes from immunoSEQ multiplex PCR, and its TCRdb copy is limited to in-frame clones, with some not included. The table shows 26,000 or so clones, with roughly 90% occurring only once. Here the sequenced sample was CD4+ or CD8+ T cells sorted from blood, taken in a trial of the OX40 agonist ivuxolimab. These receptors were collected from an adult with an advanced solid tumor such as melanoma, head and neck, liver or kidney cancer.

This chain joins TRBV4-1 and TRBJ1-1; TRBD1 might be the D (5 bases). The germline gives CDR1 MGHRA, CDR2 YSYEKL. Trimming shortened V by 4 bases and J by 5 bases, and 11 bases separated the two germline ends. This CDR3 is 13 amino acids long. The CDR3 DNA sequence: TGCGCCAGCAGCCCGACCGGGGGAACTGAAGCTTTCTTT. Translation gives CASSPTGGTEAFF.

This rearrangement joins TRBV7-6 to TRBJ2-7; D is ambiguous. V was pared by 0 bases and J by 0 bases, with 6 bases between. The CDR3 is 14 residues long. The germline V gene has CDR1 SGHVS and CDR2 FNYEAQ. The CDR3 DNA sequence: TGTGCCAGCAGCTTAGCGGGGAACTCCTACGAGCAGTACTTC. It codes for CASSLAGNSYEQYF.

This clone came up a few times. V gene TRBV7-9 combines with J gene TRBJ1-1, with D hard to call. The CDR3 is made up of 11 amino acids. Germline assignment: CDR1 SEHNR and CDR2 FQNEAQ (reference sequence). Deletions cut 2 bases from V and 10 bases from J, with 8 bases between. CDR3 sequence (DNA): TGTGCCAGCAGCTTACGTTACCCAGCTTTCTTT. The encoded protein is CASSLRYPAFF.

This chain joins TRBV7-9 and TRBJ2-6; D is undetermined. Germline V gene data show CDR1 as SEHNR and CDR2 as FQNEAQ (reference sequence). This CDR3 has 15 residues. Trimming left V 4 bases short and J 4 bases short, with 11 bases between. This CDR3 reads CASSYAGVGANVLTF. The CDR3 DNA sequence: TGTGCCAGCAGCTACGCAGGCGTCGGGGCCAACGTCCTGACTTTC.

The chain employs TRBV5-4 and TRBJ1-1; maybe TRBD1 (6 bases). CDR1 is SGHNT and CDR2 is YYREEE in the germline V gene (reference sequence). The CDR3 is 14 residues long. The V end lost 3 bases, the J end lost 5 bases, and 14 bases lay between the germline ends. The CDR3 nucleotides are TGTGCCAGCAGCTCGACGGGGCAGGGGACTGAAGCTTTCTTT. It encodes CASSSTGQGTEAFF.

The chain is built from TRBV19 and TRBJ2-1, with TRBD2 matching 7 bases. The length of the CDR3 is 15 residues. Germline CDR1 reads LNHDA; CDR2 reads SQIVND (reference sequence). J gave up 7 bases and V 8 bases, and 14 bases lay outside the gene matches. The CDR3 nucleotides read TGTGCCAGTTCTGAGACTAGCTGGGTTTCTAATGAGCAGTTCTTC. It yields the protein CASSETSWVSNEQFF.

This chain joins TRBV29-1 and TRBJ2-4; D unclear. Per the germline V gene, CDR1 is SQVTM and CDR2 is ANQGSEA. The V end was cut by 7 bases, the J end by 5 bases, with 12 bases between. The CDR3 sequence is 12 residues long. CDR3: CSAVGLENIQYF. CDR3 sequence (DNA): TGCAGCGCTGTAGGGTTAGAAAACATTCAGTACTTC.

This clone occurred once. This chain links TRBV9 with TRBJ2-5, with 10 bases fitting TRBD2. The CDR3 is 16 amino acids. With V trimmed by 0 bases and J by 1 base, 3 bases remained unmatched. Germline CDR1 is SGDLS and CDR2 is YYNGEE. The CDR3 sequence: CASSVDSGRPQETQYF. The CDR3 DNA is TGTGCCAGCAGCGTAGATAGCGGGAGGCCCCAAGAGACCCAGTACTTC.

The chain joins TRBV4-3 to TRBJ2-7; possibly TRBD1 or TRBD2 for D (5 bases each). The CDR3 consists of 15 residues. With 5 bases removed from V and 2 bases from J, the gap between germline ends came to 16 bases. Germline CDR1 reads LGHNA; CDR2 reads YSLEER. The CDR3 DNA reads TGCGCCAGCAGCGGAGGCCAGGGTCCCCCCTACGAGCAGTACTTC. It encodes CASSGGQGPPYEQYF.

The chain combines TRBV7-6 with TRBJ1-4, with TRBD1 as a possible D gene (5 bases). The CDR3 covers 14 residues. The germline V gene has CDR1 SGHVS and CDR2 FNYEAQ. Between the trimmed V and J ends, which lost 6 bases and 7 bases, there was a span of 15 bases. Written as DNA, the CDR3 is TGTGCCAGCAGGCCCGGGGGTGGGGGTGAAAAACTGTTTTTT. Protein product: CASRPGGGGEKLFF. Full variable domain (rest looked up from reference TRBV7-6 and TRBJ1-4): GAGVSQSPRYKVTKRGQDVALRCDPISGHVSLYWYRQALGQGPEFLTYFNYEAQQDKSGLPNDRFSAERPEGSISTLTIQRTEQRDSAMYRCASRPGGGGEKLFFGSGTQLSVL.

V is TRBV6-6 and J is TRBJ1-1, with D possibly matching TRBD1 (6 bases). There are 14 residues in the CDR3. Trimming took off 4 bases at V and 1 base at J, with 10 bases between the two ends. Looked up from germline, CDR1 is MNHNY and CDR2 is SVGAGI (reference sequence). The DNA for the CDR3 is TGTGCCAGCAGTTCGGGACATTCGAACACTGAAGCTTTCTTT. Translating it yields CASSSGHSNTEAFF.

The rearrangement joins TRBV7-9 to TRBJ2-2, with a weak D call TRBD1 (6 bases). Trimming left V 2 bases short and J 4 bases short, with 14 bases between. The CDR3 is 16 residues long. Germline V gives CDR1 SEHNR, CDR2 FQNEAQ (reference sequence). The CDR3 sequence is CASSLWEHRVTGELFF. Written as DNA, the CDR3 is TGTGCCAGCAGCTTATGGGAACACAGGGTCACCGGGGAGCTGTTTTTT.

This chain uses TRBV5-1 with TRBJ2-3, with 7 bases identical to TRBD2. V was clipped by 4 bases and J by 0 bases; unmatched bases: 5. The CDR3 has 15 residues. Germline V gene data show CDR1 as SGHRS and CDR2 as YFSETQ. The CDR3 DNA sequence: TGCGCCAGCAGCCTTAACGGGGGGAGCACAGATACGCAGTATTTT. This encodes CASSLNGGSTDTQYF.

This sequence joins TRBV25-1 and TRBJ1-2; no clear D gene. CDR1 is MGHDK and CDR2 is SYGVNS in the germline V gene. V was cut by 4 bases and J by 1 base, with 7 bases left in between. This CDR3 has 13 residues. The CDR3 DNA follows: TGTGCCAGCAGTGGCAACTATAACTATGGCTACACCTTC. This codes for CASSGNYNYGYTF.